This T cell receptor beta chain was found in a study of shared clonotypes between healthy human individuals. The table came from immunoSEQ multiplex PCR; TCRdb's copy has only in-frame clones and leaves some out. The sample comprises about 700,000 clones, 92% of which are singletons, and 24% rests with the top ten. CDR1 is SQVTM and CDR2 is ANQGSEA in the germline V gene. This CDR3 comprises 16 residues. Trimming left V 2 bases short and J 0 bases short, with 14 bases between. Naive CD8 cells lacked CD45RO and underwent positive selection for CCR7, leaving out terminally differentiated effector memory CD45RA+ cells.

The sequencing sample was made of naive CD8+ T cells sorted from blood. The source of this sequence is a man aged 25-45 years in good health. This rearrangement joins TRBV29-1 to TRBJ2-4, with no clear D. CDR3 residues: CSVETGASVAKNIQYF. The CDR3 nucleotides read TGCAGCGTTGAAACCGGAGCTTCGGTAGCCAAAAACATTCAGTACTTC.